A single sample is the source of the 26 T cell receptor beta chains below, sequenced in a study of T cells after posttransplantation cyclophosphamide. The repertoire was sequenced with immunoSEQ multiplex PCR; TCRdb's copy has only in-frame clones and lacks some. The specimen has 12,000 or so clones, none found just once. Sequencing input: PBMCs. The origin of the receptors is a middle-aged woman in good health, CMV-negative, and a related stem cell transplant donor.

This clone was observed at least ten times. This chain joins TRBV7-9 and TRBJ2-2, with D possibly being TRBD2 (5 bases). Germline lookup yields CDR1 SEHNR and CDR2 FQNEAQ (reference sequence). The CDR3 has 13 amino acids. V lost 5 bases and J 7 bases, leaving 11 bases between the germline ends. The CDR3 region is CASSDLGVGELFF. In DNA, the CDR3 is TGTGCCAGCAGCGACCTCGGGGTCGGGGAGCTGTTTTTT.

This clone was seen many times. This chain uses TRBV11-2 with TRBJ2-6; the D gene is possibly TRBD1 (6 bases). Germline values: CDR1 SGHAT, CDR2 FQNNGV. The CDR3 runs 17 residues. Trimming left V 5 bases short and J 2 bases short, with 16 bases between. The CDR3 here is CASSLWTVLTGANVLTF. The CDR3 bases are TGTGCCAGCAGCCTGTGGACAGTTTTAACTGGGGCCAACGTCCTGACTTTC.

This clone was seen repeatedly, ten times or more. The chain joins TRBV19 to TRBJ1-1; D is unclear. Trimming took off 4 bases at V and 0 bases at J, with 15 bases between the two ends. The CDR3 sequence is 16 residues long. Germline V gives CDR1 LNHDA, CDR2 SQIVND (reference sequence). The CDR3 DNA reads as TGTGCCAGTAGTACTCCCTTTAGGGTTGTGAACACTGAAGCTTTCTTT. Encoded protein: CASSTPFRVVNTEAFF.

This clone was recorded at least ten times. The V call is TRBV7-9, the J call TRBJ1-4; 11 bases align to TRBD1. The CDR3 contains 16 residues. Germline V CDR1 and CDR2: SEHNR, FQNEAQ (reference sequence). Unmatched junction bases numbered 5, after V lost 5 bases and J lost 3 bases. CDR3 nucleotides: TGTGCCAGCAGCCCCTCGGGACAGGGGGCTAATGAAAAACTGTTTTTT. This gives the protein CASSPSGQGANEKLFF. The variable domain in full, with the rest retrieved from reference TRBV7-9 and TRBJ1-4, is DTGVSQNPRHKITKRGQNVTFRCDPISEHNRLYWYRQTLGQGPEFLTYFQNEAQLEKSRLLSDRFSAERPKGSFSTLEIQRTEQGDSAMYLCASSPSGQGANEKLFFGSGTQLSVL.

There are many counts of this clone. This chain joins TRBV7-2 and TRBJ1-2, with 8 bases that match TRBD1. The CDR3 loop spans 14 amino acids. V gave up 5 bases and J gave up 8 bases; unmatched junction bases: 10. Looked up from germline, CDR1 is SGHTA and CDR2 is FQGNSA. The DNA for the CDR3 is TGTGCCAGCAGCCTACAGACAGGGGACGGCGGCTACACCTTC. Translated: CASSLQTGDGGYTF.

This clone appeared many times. The chain couples TRBV7-6 to TRBJ1-5, with D tentatively TRBD1 (5 bases). CDR1 and CDR2 (germline): SGHVS, FNYEAQ. V was clipped by 5 bases and J by 3 bases, with 20 bases between them. This CDR3 spans 17 amino acids. The CDR3 bases are TGTGCCAGCAGCCCCGCGTGGACACTGATTCCCAATCAGCCCCAGCATTTT. Its translation: CASSPAWTLIPNQPQHF. Filled out from reference TRBV7-6 and TRBJ1-5, the complete variable domain reads GAGVSQSPRYKVTKRGQDVALRCDPISGHVSLYWYRQALGQGPEFLTYFNYEAQQDKSGLPNDRFSAERPEGSISTLTIQRTEQRDSAMYRCASSPAWTLIPNQPQHFGDGTRLSIL.

This clone was seen many times. The rearrangement links TRBV7-2 to TRBJ2-7; 7 bases align to TRBD2. Germline trimming cut 5 bases from V and 1 base from J; bases unmatched to any gene: 8. The CDR3 contains 15 residues. CDR1 is SGHTA, CDR2 FQGNSA, per germline. The CDR3 DNA is TGTGCCAGCAGCCAGAACCCTAGCGGATCCTACGAGCAGTACTTC. Amino acids: CASSQNPSGSYEQYF.

In its sample, this clone was seen many times. The J gene is TRBJ2-3, the V gene TRBV6-1; TRBD2 aligns across 12 bases. Per the germline V gene, CDR1 is MNHNS and CDR2 is SASEGT. V shed 3 bases, J shed 3 bases, and the junction held 4 bases outside the gene matches. The CDR3 is 16 amino acids. DNA of the CDR3: TGTGCCAGCAGTGAGGTCGGGACTAGCGGGACAGATACGCAGTATTTT. This translates into CASSEVGTSGTDTQYF.

Many counts were recorded for this clone. The gene calls are TRBV7-3 and TRBJ2-7, with 7 bases identical to TRBD1. After removal of 0 bases from V and 5 bases from J, the junction contained 7 bases not matched to a gene. CDR1 and CDR2 from the germline V gene are SGHTA and FQGTGA. This CDR3 spans 15 amino acids. The CDR3 region has the DNA TGTGCCAGCAGCTTAACTCGACAGGGAGTCGACGAGCAGTACTTC. Translated, it gives CASSLTRQGVDEQYF.

This clone was seen many times. One junction end disagrees with the germline gene, perhaps due to a read error. The V call is TRBV7-7, the J call TRBJ2-1; a weak D match, TRBD1 (6 bases). Germline CDR1 is SSHAT and CDR2 is FNYEAQ (reference sequence). The CDR3 sequence is 15 residues long. The CDR3 reads CASSPGAGSTNEQFF. For the CDR3, the DNA is TGTGCTAGCAGCCCAGGGGCAGGGTCAACCAATGAGCAGTTCTTC.

This clone was recorded many times. The rearrangement joins TRBV5-1 to TRBJ2-1; 13 nucleotides agree with TRBD2. Germline V gene sequence: CDR1 SGHRS, CDR2 YFSETQ. The CDR3 totals 15 residues. V lost 5 bases to trimming and J lost 9 bases; unmatched junction nucleotides: 8. The CDR3 sequence: CASRLGLAGEGEQFF. CDR3 bases: TGCGCCAGCAGACTAGGACTAGCGGGAGAGGGTGAGCAGTTCTTC.

This clone has ten or more counts. The CDR3 loop reads CASSYSGTGSWTEAFF. CDR3 DNA sequence: TGTGCCAGCAGTTATTCCGGGACAGGGTCCTGGACTGAAGCTTTCTTT. The chain employs TRBV2 and TRBJ1-1; 9 bases match TRBD1. The CDR3 contains 16 residues. In germline, CDR1 is SNHLY, CDR2 FYNNEI. After removal of 5 bases from V and 5 bases from J, the junction contained 12 bases not matched to a gene. Full variable domain (outside the CDR3, taken from reference TRBV2 and TRBJ1-1): EPEVTQTPSHQVTQMGQEVILRCVPISNHLYFYWYRQILGQKVEFLVSFYNNEISEKSEIFDDQFSVERPDGSNFTLKIRSTKLEDSAMYFCASSYSGTGSWTEAFFGQGTRLTVV.

This clone occurred many times. The rearrangement joins TRBV6-5 to TRBJ2-7, with 10 positions matching TRBD2. The CDR3 length is 16 residues. Losses at the gene ends were 0 bases for V and 0 bases for J; bases not matched to a gene: 2. Germline CDR1 MNHEY, CDR2 SVGAGI. The CDR3 sequence is CASSYSLAGDSYEQYF. The DNA of the CDR3 is TGTGCCAGCAGTTACTCGCTAGCGGGGGACTCCTACGAGCAGTACTTC.

This clone occurred a few times. The chain uses TRBV18 and TRBJ2-5, with D perhaps TRBD2 (6 bases). From germline, CDR1 is KGHSH and CDR2 LQKENI. CDR3 size: 15 residues. The germline V and J ends were trimmed by 3 bases and 1 base, with 12 bases remaining between them. The DNA for the CDR3 is TGTGCCAGCTCACCGACTAGAGGCGCCCAAGAGACCCAGTACTTC. Translating it yields CASSPTRGAQETQYF.

This clone was counted many times. The chain uses TRBV7-2 and TRBJ2-7, with 7 bases fitting TRBD2. V trimming: 1 base; J trimming: 2 bases; junction bases outside the gene matches: 8. Germline CDR1 reads SGHTA; CDR2 reads FQGNSA. This CDR3 is built from 16 residues. CDR3 coding DNA: TGTGCCAGCAGCTTAGTCGGCGGGGGAGCGCCCTACGAGCAGTACTTC. As protein: CASSLVGGGAPYEQYF.

This rearrangement joins TRBV11-3 to TRBJ2-2; D remains ambiguous. Germline V gene sequence: CDR1 SGHNT, CDR2 YENEEA. Trimming took 0 bases from V and 1 from J, leaving 3 bases between them. The length of the CDR3 is 14 residues. The CDR3 region has the DNA TGTGCCAGCAGCTTAGACGGGAACACCGGGGAGCTGTTTTTT. It codes for CASSLDGNTGELFF. The entire variable domain, with the rest obtained from reference TRBV11-3 and TRBJ2-2, is as follows: EAGVVQSPRYKIIEKKQPVAFWCNPISGHNTLYWYLQNLGQGPELLIRYENEEAVDDSQLPKDRFSAERLKGVDSTLKIQPAELGDSAVYLCASSLDGNTGELFFGEGSRLTVL.

This clone was seen repeatedly, ten times or more. This chain connects TRBV29-1 to TRBJ2-1; tentatively, D is TRBD2 (5 bases). The CDR3 is 14 residues long. Germline CDR1 is SQVTM and CDR2 is ANQGSEA. The ends were cut back, 7 bases at V and 4 bases at J, with 17 bases in the middle. The DNA for the CDR3 is TGCAGCGCTAATGACTACCCGATTTACAATGAGCAGTTCTTC. Encoded protein: CSANDYPIYNEQFF.

This clone has at least ten counts. V is TRBV6-2 or TRBV6-3 and J is TRBJ2-6; tentatively, D is TRBD2 (5 bases). The CDR3 is made up of 19 amino acids. CDR1 is MNHEY, CDR2 SVGEGT, per germline. V shed 0 bases and J shed 2 bases, with 17 bases lying between them. The CDR3 protein is CASSYSVSDSGTGANVLTF. The CDR3 nucleotides read TGTGCCAGCAGTTACTCGGTGTCGGACTCCGGAACTGGGGCCAACGTCCTGACTTTC.

This clone has at least ten counts. V and J are TRBV11-2 and TRBJ2-4; D is perhaps TRBD1 (6 bases). Germline assignment: CDR1 SGHAT and CDR2 FQNNGV. V lost 0 bases to trimming and J lost 9 bases, with 9 bases between them. There are 13 residues in the CDR3. CDR3 in amino acids: CASSLERGSIQYF. In DNA form, the CDR3 reads TGTGCCAGCAGCTTAGAGAGGGGGAGCATTCAGTACTTC.

This clone was detected many times. The CDR3 bases are TGTGCCAGCACCCCCTGCGAGCAGTACTTC. Amino acid sequence: CASTPCEQYF. V and J are TRBV7-9 and TRBJ2-7; D is unclear. The CDR3 loop spans 10 amino acids. The germline V gene encodes CDR1 SEHNR and CDR2 FQNEAQ (reference sequence). The V end lost 7 bases, the J end lost 6 bases, and 7 bases lay between the germline ends.

By share, this clone counts as medium-sized. The chain recombines TRBV27 with TRBJ2-1, with 7 positions matching TRBD1. V shed 7 bases and J 6 bases; nucleotides not matched to a gene: 9. CDR1 MNHEY and CDR2 SMNVEV come from the germline V gene (reference sequence). The CDR3 is 14 residues long. In DNA, the CDR3 is TGTGCCAGCACGCCAGGGGGTTTTAGCAATGAGCAGTTCTTC. Protein: CASTPGGFSNEQFF.

This clone has ten or more counts. This rearrangement joins TRBV11-1 to TRBJ2-3; TRBD1 might be the D (5 bases). Trimming removed 3 bases at V and 4 bases at J, with 11 bases between. Looked up from germline, CDR1 is SGHAT and CDR2 is FQDESV (reference sequence). This CDR3 spans 14 amino acids. The CDR3 spells CASSLRQPSDTQYF. CDR3 nucleotide sequence: TGTGCCAGCAGCTTGCGACAGCCCTCAGATACGCAGTATTTT.

This clone was detected only a few times. The chain couples TRBV9 to TRBJ2-5; 9 positions agree with TRBD2. In germline, CDR1 is SGDLS, CDR2 YYNGEE. V lost 4 bases and J lost 3; bases outside the gene matches: 13. The CDR3 covers 17 residues. The CDR3 is CASSLDPRGGREETQYF. The CDR3 DNA sequence: TGTGCCAGCAGCCTCGACCCGCGGGGGGGCCGGGAAGAGACCCAGTACTTC.

In this sample, this clone turned up many times. The chain couples TRBV5-5 to TRBJ1-5; no firm D call. V lost 2 bases to trimming and J lost 4 bases, with 10 bases between them. The CDR3 runs to 14 residues. Germline CDR1 and CDR2: SGHKS and YYEKEE (reference sequence). The CDR3 sequence is CASSFIDTNQPQHF. CDR3 in DNA: TGTGCCAGCAGCTTTATAGACACTAATCAGCCCCAGCATTTT.

This clone was seen ten or more times. The V gene is TRBV23-1, the J gene TRBJ1-1; TRBD1 matches at 7 bases. TRBV23-1 is an ORF for which the function is uncertain. J lost 4 bases, V lost 0 bases, and 8 bases had no gene match. This CDR3 has 16 residues. In DNA form, the CDR3 reads TGCGCCAGCAGTCAATCATCTCCGGACAGGAGCACTGAAGCTTTCTTT. Protein: CASSQSSPDRSTEAFF.

This clone was observed at least ten times. V gene TRBV6-1 combines with J gene TRBJ1-1; D is ambiguous. The length of the CDR3 is 11 residues. The germline V gene has CDR1 MNHNS and CDR2 SASEGT. V gave up 7 bases and J gave up 3 bases, with 6 bases separating them. This CDR3 is CASMSYTEAFF. CDR3 coding DNA: TGTGCCAGCATGTCCTACACTGAAGCTTTCTTT.